This TCR beta chain was recorded in a study of T cell repertoires in cytomegalovirus infection. Study as a whole: Matching HLA type and CMV infection were both indicated by public TCR beta signatures.

TCRdb ran MiXCR on the reads and lists one entry per CDR3 protein. This sample has a few hundred thousand distinct CDR3 sequences, with 15% to 20% found just once. Germline V lookup: CDR1 SGHVS, CDR2 FQNEAQ. V was clipped by 3 bases and J by 8 bases, with 16 bases between them. The CDR3 length is 14 residues. A note on this clonotype: Its specificity is not known.

Study results and limitations: Carriage of CMV together with the relevant HLA was identifiable through cumulative public TCR beta family frequency. CMV-specific TCR beta clonotypes restricted by HLA-C dominated the ex vivo response.

The receptor was derived from a human donor in good health (CMV status not recorded). Some clones in this sample may be carry-over from other donors' samples. The rearrangement links TRBV7-8 to TRBJ1-2; possibly TRBD1 for D (6 bases). The sample comprised PBMCs. The CDR3 region has the DNA TGTGCCAGCAGCTTGGCTCTGGGGGCCAGGGGCTACACCTTC. This sequence encodes CASSLALGARGYTF.